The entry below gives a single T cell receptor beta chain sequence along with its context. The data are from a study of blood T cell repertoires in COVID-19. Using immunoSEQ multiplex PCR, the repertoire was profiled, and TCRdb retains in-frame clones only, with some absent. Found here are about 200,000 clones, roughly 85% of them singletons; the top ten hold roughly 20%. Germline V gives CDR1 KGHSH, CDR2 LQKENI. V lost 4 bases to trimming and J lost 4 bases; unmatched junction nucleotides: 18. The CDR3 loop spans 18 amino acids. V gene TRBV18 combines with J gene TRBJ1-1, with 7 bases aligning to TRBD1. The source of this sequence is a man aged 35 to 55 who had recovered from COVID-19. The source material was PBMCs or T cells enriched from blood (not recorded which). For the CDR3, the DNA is TGTGCCAGCTCACTCCTACCCGACAGGGAAGGGTGGGCCACTGAAGCTTTCTTT. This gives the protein CASSLLPDREGWATEAFF.